These 15 T cell receptor beta chains share one sample of origin, sequenced in a study of CD8 T cells in Susac syndrome. A quantity of about 0.45 to 1 ug RNA underwent reverse transcription using random hexamers. Via MiXCR, TCRdb re-called the immunoSEQ multiplex PCR reads, giving one row per CDR3 protein. This repertoire shows about 140,000 distinct CDR3 sequences, 95% found once; its top ten account for approximately 0.11%. Sample: CD4+ T cells from PBMCs. Every receptor here comes from a human donor with multiple sclerosis.

This chain connects TRBV4-2 to TRBJ2-1; D remains unclear. CDR1 and CDR2 from the germline V gene are LGHNA and YNFKEQ. Trimming shortened V by 4 bases and J by 4 bases, and 5 bases separated the two germline ends. This CDR3 is 12 amino acids long. This CDR3 is CASSPEYNEQFF. CDR3 bases: TGTGCCAGCAGCCCCGAGTACAATGAGCAGTTCTTC.

The table lists this clonotype with a few counts. V and J are TRBV28 and TRBJ2-7; a weak D match, TRBD2 (5 bases). The CDR3 has 12 residues. V lost 6 bases to trimming and J lost 4 bases, with 10 bases between them. Germline lookup yields CDR1 MDHEN and CDR2 SYDVKM. The CDR3 sequence is CASRGTGYEQYF. The CDR3 coding sequence is TGTGCCAGCAGGGGCACGGGGTACGAGCAGTACTTC.

The rearrangement joins TRBV29-1 to TRBJ2-1; D remains ambiguous. Germline loops: CDR1 SQVTM, CDR2 ANQGSEA. The CDR3 contains 12 residues. The V gene lost 0 bases and the J gene lost 15 bases, with 15 bases spanning the gap. The CDR3 bases are TGCAGCGTTGAAGATCCCCCAGAGTTGAGGTTCTTC. This translates into CSVEDPPELRFF.

The chain couples TRBV5-1 to TRBJ1-1; D is undetermined. With 6 bases removed from V and 0 bases from J, the gap between germline ends came to 15 bases. Looked up from germline, CDR1 is SGHRS and CDR2 is YFSETQ. The CDR3 covers 15 residues. The CDR3 is CASKAGTGMNTEAFF. The CDR3 nucleotides read TGCGCCAGCAAGGCCGGAACGGGGATGAACACTGAAGCTTTCTTT.

This chain links TRBV7-2 with TRBJ1-3; D perhaps matches TRBD1 (6 bases). V was cut by 5 bases and J by 4 bases, with 18 bases left in between. CDR1 and CDR2 (germline): SGHTA, FQGNSA. This CDR3 is 16 amino acids long. The CDR3 DNA follows: TGTGCCAGCAGCCGCAACACGGGGGGGACAGGAAACACCATATATTTT. This encodes CASSRNTGGTGNTIYF.

This clonotype has just one count. V and J are TRBV15 and TRBJ2-4; D uncertain. V was clipped by 6 bases and J by 6 bases, with 12 bases between them. CDR3 length: 13 amino acids. Germline CDR1 and CDR2: LNHNV and YYDKDF (reference sequence). CDR3 coding DNA: TGTGCCACCAGTTCCGGATGGGGAAACATTCAGTACTTC. It translates to CATSSGWGNIQYF.

The rearrangement uses TRBV20-1 and TRBJ2-1; maybe TRBD2 (7 bases). Germline-derived CDR1 and CDR2 are DFQATT and SNEGSKA (reference sequence). Trimming stripped 6 bases from V and 7 bases from J, with 16 bases between. CDR3 length equals 13 residues. CDR3 amino acids: CSATRGTINEQFF. Here the CDR3 DNA reads TGCAGTGCCACAAGGGGGACTATAAATGAGCAGTTCTTC.

This clonotype was observed once. The gene calls are TRBV6-1 and TRBJ1-4; D gene ambiguous. Germline CDR1 reads MNHNS; CDR2 reads SASEGT. The CDR3 has 15 residues. V lost 10 bases, J lost 8 bases, and 23 bases lay in between. The CDR3 sequence: CATISRRLEREKLFF. CDR3 DNA: TGTGCCACCATAAGCCGGCGACTGGAGAGGGAAAAACTGTTTTTT.

V gene TRBV5-1 combines with J gene TRBJ2-1, with D perhaps being TRBD1 or TRBD2 (5 bases each). The length of the CDR3 is 17 residues. The germline CDR1 and CDR2 sequences are SGHRS and YFSETQ. Trimming took 0 bases from V and 0 from J, leaving 13 bases between them. CDR3 in amino acids: CASSLETGTTSYNEQFF. In DNA form, the CDR3 reads TGCGCCAGCAGCTTGGAAACCGGGACCACCTCCTACAATGAGCAGTTCTTC. Combining the CDR3 with reference TRBV5-1 and TRBJ2-1 gives the whole variable domain KAGVTQTPRYLIKTRGQQVTLSCSPISGHRSVSWYQQTPGQGLQFLFEYFSETQRNKGNFPGRFSGRQFSNSRSEMNVSTLELGDSALYLCASSLETGTTSYNEQFFGPGTRLTVL.

The chain recombines TRBV9 with TRBJ2-5; D is unresolved. This CDR3 has 15 residues. V shed 0 bases and J shed 5 bases, with 14 bases lying between them. In germline, CDR1 is SGDLS, CDR2 YYNGEE. In DNA form, the CDR3 reads TGTGCCAGCAGCGTAGGAATGGGCATTTCGGAGACCCAGTACTTC. Its translation: CASSVGMGISETQYF.

This clonotype was counted once. The chain couples TRBV20-1 to TRBJ2-7; D possibly corresponds to TRBD2 (6 bases). In germline, CDR1 is DFQATT, CDR2 SNEGSKA (reference sequence). V lost 1 base and J lost 7, with 20 bases in between. This CDR3 is built from 15 residues. The CDR3 bases are TGCAGTGCTAGAGTCGGCCTAGCGAGGGCATGGGAGCAGTACTTC. Amino acids: CSARVGLARAWEQYF.

J is TRBJ2-6 and V is TRBV29-1, with D possibly being TRBD1 (6 bases). V was trimmed by 5 bases and J by 0 bases, leaving 8 bases between them. This CDR3 is built from 14 residues. From germline, CDR1 is SQVTM and CDR2 ANQGSEA. In DNA, the CDR3 is TGCAGCGTTATAGGGGGCTCTGGGGCCAACGTCCTGACTTTC. Its translation is CSVIGGSGANVLTF.

The CDR3 here is CASSTPGTDYGYTF. Written as DNA, the CDR3 is TGTGCCAGCAGTACCCCCGGGACAGACTATGGCTACACCTTC. J is TRBJ1-2 and V is TRBV6-6, with TRBD1 matching over 7 bases. Looked up from germline, CDR1 is MNHNY and CDR2 is SVGAGI (reference sequence). This CDR3 comprises 14 residues. V lost 5 bases and J lost 3; bases outside the gene matches: 6.

This chain joins TRBV20-1 and TRBJ2-3; 11 bases are a match to TRBD1. V lost 6 bases to trimming and J lost 6 bases; unmatched junction nucleotides: 8. This CDR3 has 14 residues. Germline V gene lookup returns CDR1 DFQATT and CDR2 SNEGSKA (reference sequence). The CDR3 region is CSARTGGKKDTQYF. CDR3 DNA: TGCAGTGCAAGGACAGGGGGCAAGAAGGATACGCAGTATTTT.

The chain recombines TRBV7-9 with TRBJ1-1; TRBD1 aligns across 7 bases. CDR1 is SEHNR, CDR2 FQNEAQ, per germline (reference sequence). This CDR3 comprises 14 residues. J gave up 4 bases and V 6 bases, and 8 bases lay outside the gene matches. The CDR3 spells CASRGGTPGTEAFF. The CDR3 coding sequence is TGTGCCAGCAGAGGGGGCACCCCTGGCACTGAAGCTTTCTTT.